This T cell receptor beta chain was captured in a study of T-cell memory formation after mild COVID-19. Using constant-segment primers, 5'RACE produced TCR alpha and TCR beta cDNA libraries carrying sample barcodes and UMIs. TCRdb redid the calling of the 5' RACE reads with MiXCR, one entry per CDR3 protein. This sample has tens of thousands of distinct CDR3 sequences, with about 30% found just once. The CDR3 spans 16 residues. V was trimmed by 6 bases and J by 4 bases, leaving 20 bases between them. CDR1 and CDR2 (germline): KGHSH, LQKENI. The J gene is TRBJ2-3, the V gene TRBV18; D remains unclear. Sequenced material: PBMCs or a T cell subset sorted from them (not recorded which). The sequence was collected from a man aged 18 to 30 who had mild COVID-19 (a few samples of this study predate the infection). Cell type and time point are not known. The CDR3 reads CASSRPTALPADTQYF. In nucleotides, the CDR3 is TGTGCCAGCTCCAGACCGACCGCGCTGCCCGCAGATACGCAGTATTTT.